The 6 T cell receptor beta chains presented below share a single source sample, sequenced in a study of shared clonotypes between healthy human individuals. The naive CD8 subset, CD45RO-negative cells positively selected for CCR7, excluded terminally differentiated effector memory CD45RA+ cells. Assay: immunoSEQ multiplex PCR; the TCRdb copy retains only in-frame clones and omits some. The sample records millions of clones, about 93% being singletons. The material sequenced was naive CD8+ T cells from PBMCs. The source of these receptors is a man between 18 and 35 years old in good health. Some clones in this sample may be carry-over from other donors' samples.

This chain connects TRBV28 to TRBJ1-1, with D unclear. CDR1 and CDR2 from the germline V gene are MDHEN and SYDVKM. The ends were cut back, 5 bases at V and 1 base at J, with 11 bases in the middle. The CDR3 is made up of 14 amino acids. The CDR3 bases are TGTGCCAGCAGTGCAACCCACTGGAACACTGAAGCTTTCTTT. Protein: CASSATHWNTEAFF.

The rearrangement uses TRBV7-8 and TRBJ1-3; D gene uncertain. This CDR3 has 16 residues. Germline CDR1 reads SGHVS; CDR2 reads FQNEAQ. V was pared by 5 bases and J by 3 bases, with 17 bases between. CDR3 DNA: TGTGCCAGCAGCCCCTCCCCCCCGGGCGGTGGAAACACCATATATTTT. It translates to CASSPSPPGGGNTIYF. Looking up the rest from reference TRBV7-8 and TRBJ1-3 gives the full variable domain: GAGVSQSPRYKVAKRGQDVALRCDPISGHVSLFWYQQALGQGPEFLTYFQNEAQLDKSGLPSDRFFAERPEGSVSTLKIQRTQQEDSAVYLCASSPSPPGGGNTIYFGEGSWLTVV.

The rearrangement uses TRBV4-3 and TRBJ1-3, with 8 positions matching TRBD1. With 3 bases clipped from V and 2 bases from J, the junction kept 3 bases outside the gene matches. Germline lookup yields CDR1 LGHNA and CDR2 YSLEER. The CDR3 runs 15 residues. The DNA for the CDR3 is TGCGCCAGCAGCCAGTTGACAGGGGCTGGAAACACCATATATTTT. It translates to CASSQLTGAGNTIYF.

This clone was seen a handful of times. The chain is built from TRBV5-4 and TRBJ1-1; D remains ambiguous. The CDR3 is 12 amino acids. Germline V lookup: CDR1 SGHNT, CDR2 YYREEE (reference sequence). V was trimmed by 0 bases and J by 6 bases, leaving 6 bases between them. In nucleotides, the CDR3 is TGTGCCAGCAGCTTGGGGTTGGCTGAAGCTTTCTTT. Protein sequence: CASSLGLAEAFF. The full variable domain, in which reference TRBV5-4 and TRBJ1-1 provide the parts outside the CDR3, is ETGVTQSPTHLIKTRGQQVTLRCSSQSGHNTVSWYQQALGQGPQFIFQYYREEENGRGNFPPRFSGLQFPNYSSELNVNALELDDSALYLCASSLGLAEAFFGQGTRLTVV.

The chain links TRBV14 to TRBJ1-1; D perhaps matches TRBD1 (6 bases). V shed 7 bases and J shed 0 bases, with 9 bases lying between them. Germline V lookup: CDR1 SGHDN, CDR2 FVKESK. This CDR3 is 13 amino acids long. The CDR3 bases are TGTGCCAGCACGGCAGGGGTGAACACTGAAGCTTTCTTT. This encodes CASTAGVNTEAFF. Looking up the rest from reference TRBV14 and TRBJ1-1 gives the full variable domain: EAGVTQFPSHSVIEKGQTVTLRCDPISGHDNLYWYRRVMGKEIKFLLHFVKESKQDESGMPNNRFLAERTGGTYSTLKVQPAELEDSGVYFCASTAGVNTEAFFGQGTRLTVV.

This chain connects TRBV9 to TRBJ1-1; D is perhaps TRBD1 (6 bases). Germline V gene sequence: CDR1 SGDLS, CDR2 YYNGEE. Trimming stripped 5 bases from V and 4 bases from J, with 18 bases between. This CDR3 is built from 15 residues. The CDR3 reads CASSAFGGGVTEAFF. In DNA form, the CDR3 reads TGTGCCAGCAGTGCTTTTGGAGGGGGGGTCACTGAAGCTTTCTTT. The whole variable domain, filled in from reference TRBV9 and TRBJ1-1, reads DSGVTQTPKHLITATGQRVTLRCSPRSGDLSVYWYQQSLDQGLQFLIQYYNGEERAKGNILERFSAQQFPDLHSELNLSSLELGDSALYFCASSAFGGGVTEAFFGQGTRLTVV.